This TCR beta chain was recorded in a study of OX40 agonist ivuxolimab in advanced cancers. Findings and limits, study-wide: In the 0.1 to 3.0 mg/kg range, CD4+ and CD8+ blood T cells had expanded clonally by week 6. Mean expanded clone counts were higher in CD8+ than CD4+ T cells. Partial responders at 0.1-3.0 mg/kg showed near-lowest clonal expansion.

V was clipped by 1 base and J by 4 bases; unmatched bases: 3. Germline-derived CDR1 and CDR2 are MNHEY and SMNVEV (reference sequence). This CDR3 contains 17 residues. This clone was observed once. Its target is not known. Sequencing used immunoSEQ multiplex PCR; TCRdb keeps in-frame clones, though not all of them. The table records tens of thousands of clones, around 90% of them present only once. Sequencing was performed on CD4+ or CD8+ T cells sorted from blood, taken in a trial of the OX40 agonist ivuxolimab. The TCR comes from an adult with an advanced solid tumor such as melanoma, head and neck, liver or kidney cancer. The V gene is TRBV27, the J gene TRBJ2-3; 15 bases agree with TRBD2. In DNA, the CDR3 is TGTGCCAGCAGTTTATGGGGACTAGCGGGGGGCGCAGATACGCAGTATTTT. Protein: CASSLWGLAGGADTQYF.